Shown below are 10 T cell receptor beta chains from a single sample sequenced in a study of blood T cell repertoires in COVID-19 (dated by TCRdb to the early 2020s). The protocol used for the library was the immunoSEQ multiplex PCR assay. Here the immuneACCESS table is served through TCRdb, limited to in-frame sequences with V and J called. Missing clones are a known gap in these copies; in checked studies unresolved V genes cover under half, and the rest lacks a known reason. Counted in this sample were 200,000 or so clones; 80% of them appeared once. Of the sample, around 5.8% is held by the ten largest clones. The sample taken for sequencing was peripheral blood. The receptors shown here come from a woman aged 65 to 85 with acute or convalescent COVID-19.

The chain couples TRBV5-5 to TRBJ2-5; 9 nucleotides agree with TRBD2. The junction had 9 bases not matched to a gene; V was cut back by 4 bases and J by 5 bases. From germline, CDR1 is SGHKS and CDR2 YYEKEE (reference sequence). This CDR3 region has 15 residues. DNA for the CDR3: TGTGCCAGCAGCCCTACGAGCGGGAGGACGGAGACCCAGTACTTC. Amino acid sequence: CASSPTSGRTETQYF.

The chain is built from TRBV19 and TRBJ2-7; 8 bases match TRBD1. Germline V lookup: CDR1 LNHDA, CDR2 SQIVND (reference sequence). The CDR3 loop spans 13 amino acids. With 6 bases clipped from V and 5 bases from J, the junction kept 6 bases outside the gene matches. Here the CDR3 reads CASSPQQGDEQYF. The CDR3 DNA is TGTGCCAGTAGCCCTCAACAGGGGGACGAGCAGTACTTC.

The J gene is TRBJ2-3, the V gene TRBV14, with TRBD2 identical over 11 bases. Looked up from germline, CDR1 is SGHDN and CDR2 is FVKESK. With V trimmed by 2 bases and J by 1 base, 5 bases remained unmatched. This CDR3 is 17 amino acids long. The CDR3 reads CASSQSGLAGGTDTQYF. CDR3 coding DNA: TGTGCCAGCAGCCAATCTGGACTAGCGGGTGGCACAGATACGCAGTATTTT.

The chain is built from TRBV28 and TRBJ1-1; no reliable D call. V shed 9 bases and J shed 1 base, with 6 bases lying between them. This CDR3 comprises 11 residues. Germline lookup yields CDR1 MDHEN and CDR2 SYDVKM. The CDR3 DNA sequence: TGTGCCAGTAATCGGAACACTGAAGCTTTCTTT. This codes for CASNRNTEAFF.

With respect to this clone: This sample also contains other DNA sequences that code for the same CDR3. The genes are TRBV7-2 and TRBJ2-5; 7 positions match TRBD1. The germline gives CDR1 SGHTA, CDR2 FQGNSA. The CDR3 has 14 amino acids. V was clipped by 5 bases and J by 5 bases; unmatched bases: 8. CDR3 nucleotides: TGTGCCAGCAGCCCCGACAGGGCCCAGGAGACCCAGTACTTC. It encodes CASSPDRAQETQYF. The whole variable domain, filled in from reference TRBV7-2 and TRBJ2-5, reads GAGVSQSPSNKVTEKGKDVELRCDPISGHTALYWYRQSLGQGLEFLIYFQGNSAPDKSGLPSDRFSAERTGGSVSTLTIQRTQQEDSAVYLCASSPDRAQETQYFGPGTRLLVL.

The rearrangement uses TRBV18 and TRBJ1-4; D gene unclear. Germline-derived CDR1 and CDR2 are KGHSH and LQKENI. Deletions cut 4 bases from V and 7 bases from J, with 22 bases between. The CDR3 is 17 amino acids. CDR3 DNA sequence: TGTGCCAGCTCACACAACGAGGGAGAGCGTTATATTGAAAAACTGTTTTTT. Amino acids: CASSHNEGERYIEKLFF.

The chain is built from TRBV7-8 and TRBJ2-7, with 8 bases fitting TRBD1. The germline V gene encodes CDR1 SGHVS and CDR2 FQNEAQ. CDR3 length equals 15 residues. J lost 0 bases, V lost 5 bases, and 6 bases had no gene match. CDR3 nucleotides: TGTGCCAGCAGCCCTACAGGGGGGAGCTCCTACGAGCAGTACTTC. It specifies CASSPTGGSSYEQYF. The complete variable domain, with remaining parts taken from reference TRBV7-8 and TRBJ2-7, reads GAGVSQSPRYKVAKRGQDVALRCDPISGHVSLFWYQQALGQGPEFLTYFQNEAQLDKSGLPSDRFFAERPEGSVSTLKIQRTQQEDSAVYLCASSPTGGSSYEQYFGPGTRLTVT.

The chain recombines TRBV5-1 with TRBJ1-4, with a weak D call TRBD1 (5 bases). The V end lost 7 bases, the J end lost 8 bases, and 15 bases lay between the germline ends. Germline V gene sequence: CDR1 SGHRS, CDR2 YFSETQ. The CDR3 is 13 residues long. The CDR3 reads CASRRDAGEKLFF. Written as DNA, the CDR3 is TGCGCCAGCCGCCGGGACGCGGGAGAAAAACTGTTTTTT.

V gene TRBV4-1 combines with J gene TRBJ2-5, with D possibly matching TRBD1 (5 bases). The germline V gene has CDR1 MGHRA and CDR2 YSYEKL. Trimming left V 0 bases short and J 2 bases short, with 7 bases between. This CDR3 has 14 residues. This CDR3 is CASSQDRVQETQYF. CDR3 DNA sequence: TGCGCCAGCAGCCAAGACAGGGTGCAAGAGACCCAGTACTTC.

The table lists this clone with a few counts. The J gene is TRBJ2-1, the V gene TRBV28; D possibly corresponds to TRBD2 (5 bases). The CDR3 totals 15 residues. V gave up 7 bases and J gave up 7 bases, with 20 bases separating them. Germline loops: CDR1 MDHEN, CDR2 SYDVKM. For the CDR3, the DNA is TGTGCCAGCACCCAAAGGAGTTTTCGGGGAAATGAGCAGTTCTTC. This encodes CASTQRSFRGNEQFF. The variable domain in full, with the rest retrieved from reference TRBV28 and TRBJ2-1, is DVKVTQSSRYLVKRTGEKVFLECVQDMDHENMFWYRQDPGLGLRLIYFSYDVKMKEKGDIPEGYSVSREKKERFSLILESASTNQTSMYLCASTQRSFRGNEQFFGPGTRLTVL.